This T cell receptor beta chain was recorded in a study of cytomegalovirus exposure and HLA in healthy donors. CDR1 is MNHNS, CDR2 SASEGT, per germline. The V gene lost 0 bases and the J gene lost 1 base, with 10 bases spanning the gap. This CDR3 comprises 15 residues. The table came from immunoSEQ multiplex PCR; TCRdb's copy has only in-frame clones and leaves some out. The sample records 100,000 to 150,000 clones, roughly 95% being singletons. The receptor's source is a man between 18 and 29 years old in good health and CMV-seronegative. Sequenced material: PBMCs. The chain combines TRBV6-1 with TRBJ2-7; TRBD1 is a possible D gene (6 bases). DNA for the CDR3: TGTGCCAGCAGTGAAGCGTGGGGGCCATCCTACGAGCAGTACTTC. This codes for CASSEAWGPSYEQYF.